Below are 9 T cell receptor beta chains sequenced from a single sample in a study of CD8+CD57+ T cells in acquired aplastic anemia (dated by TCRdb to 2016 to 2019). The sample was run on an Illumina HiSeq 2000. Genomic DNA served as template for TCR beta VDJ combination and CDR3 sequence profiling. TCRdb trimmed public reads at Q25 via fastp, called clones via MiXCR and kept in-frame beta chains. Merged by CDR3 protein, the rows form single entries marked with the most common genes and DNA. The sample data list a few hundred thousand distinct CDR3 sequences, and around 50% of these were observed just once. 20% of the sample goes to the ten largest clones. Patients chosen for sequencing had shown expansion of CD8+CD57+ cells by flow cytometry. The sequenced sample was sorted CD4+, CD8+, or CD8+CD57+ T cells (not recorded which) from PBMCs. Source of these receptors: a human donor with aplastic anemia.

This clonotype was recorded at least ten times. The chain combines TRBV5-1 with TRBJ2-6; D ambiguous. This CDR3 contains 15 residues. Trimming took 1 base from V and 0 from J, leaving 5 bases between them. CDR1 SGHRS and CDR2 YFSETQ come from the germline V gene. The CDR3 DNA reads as TGCGCCAGCAGCTTGACGGTCTCTGGGGCCAACGTCCTGACTTTC. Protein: CASSLTVSGANVLTF.

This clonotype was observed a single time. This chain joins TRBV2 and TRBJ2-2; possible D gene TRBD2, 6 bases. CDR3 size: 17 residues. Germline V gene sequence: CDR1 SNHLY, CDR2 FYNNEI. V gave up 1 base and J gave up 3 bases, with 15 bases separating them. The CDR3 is CASSEGGGQRDTGELFF. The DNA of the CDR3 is TGTGCCAGCAGTGAAGGGGGCGGGCAGCGGGACACCGGGGAGCTGTTTTTT.

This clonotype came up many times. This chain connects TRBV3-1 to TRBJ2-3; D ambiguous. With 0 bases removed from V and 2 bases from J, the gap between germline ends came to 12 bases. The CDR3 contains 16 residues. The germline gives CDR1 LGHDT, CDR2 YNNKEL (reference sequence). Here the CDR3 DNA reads TGTGCCAGCAGCCAAGATGGTACGGGCCCCACAGATACGCAGTATTTT. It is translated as CASSQDGTGPTDTQYF.

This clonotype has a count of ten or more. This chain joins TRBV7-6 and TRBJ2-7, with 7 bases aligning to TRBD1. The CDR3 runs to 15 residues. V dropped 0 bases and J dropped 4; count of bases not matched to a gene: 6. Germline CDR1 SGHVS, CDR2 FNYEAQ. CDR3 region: CASSLAPDRLYEQYF. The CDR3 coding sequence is TGTGCCAGCAGCTTAGCTCCGGACAGGCTATACGAGCAGTACTTC.

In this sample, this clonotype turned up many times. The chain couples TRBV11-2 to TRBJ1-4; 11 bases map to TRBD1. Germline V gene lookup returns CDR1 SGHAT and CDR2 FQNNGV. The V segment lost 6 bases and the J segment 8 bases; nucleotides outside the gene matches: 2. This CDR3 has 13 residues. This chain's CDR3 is CASSRDRGEKLFF. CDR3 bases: TGTGCCAGCAGTCGGGACAGGGGGGAAAAACTGTTTTTT.

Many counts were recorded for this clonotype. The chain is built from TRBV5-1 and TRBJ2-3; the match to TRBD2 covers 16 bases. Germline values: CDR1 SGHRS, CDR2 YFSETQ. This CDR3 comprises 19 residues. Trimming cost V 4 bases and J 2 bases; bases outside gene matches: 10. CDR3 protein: CASSGGTSGGAVVTDTQYF. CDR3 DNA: TGCGCCAGCAGCGGCGGGACTAGCGGGGGGGCCGTCGTCACAGATACGCAGTATTTT.

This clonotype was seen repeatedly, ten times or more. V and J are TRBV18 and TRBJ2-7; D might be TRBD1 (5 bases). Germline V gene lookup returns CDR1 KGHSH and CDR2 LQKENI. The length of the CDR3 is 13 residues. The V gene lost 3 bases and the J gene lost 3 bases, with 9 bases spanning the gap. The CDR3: CASSPKGDYEQYF. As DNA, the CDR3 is TGTGCCAGCTCACCGAAAGGGGACTACGAGCAGTACTTC.

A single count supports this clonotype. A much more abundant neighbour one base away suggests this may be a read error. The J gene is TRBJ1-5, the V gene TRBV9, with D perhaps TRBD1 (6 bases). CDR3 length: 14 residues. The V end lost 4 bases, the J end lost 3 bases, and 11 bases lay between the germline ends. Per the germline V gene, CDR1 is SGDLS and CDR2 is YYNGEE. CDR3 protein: CASSPPGANQPQHF. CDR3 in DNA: TGTGCCAGCAGCCCCCCGGGGGCCAATCAGCCCCAGCATTTT.

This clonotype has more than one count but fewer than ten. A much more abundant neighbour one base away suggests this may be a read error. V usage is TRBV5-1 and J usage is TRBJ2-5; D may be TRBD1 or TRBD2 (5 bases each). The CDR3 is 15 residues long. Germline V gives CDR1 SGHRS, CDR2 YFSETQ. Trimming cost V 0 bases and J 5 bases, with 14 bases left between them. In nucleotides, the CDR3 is TGCGCCAGCAGCTTGGGGGGACGGGCAGGGGAGACCCAGTACTTC. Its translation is CASSLGGRAGETQYF.